The 16 T cell receptor beta chains below come from one sample, sequenced in a study of blood T cell repertoires in COVID-19. TCRdb keeps only in-frame clones here, not all; method: immunoSEQ multiplex PCR. This sample yields about 15,000 clones, of which around four fifths are seen a single time; about 23% belongs to the top ten. Material for sequencing was peripheral blood. Receptors originate from a man aged 80 or over with active or convalescent COVID-19.

This clone was seen a handful of times. The chain has TRBV24-1 and TRBJ2-5; 7 nucleotides line up with TRBD1. CDR3 length: 14 amino acids. Germline trimming cut 4 bases from V and 2 bases from J; bases unmatched to any gene: 3. Germline CDR1 reads KGHDR; CDR2 reads SFDVKD. The CDR3 coding sequence is TGTGCCACCAGTGAGACAGGGATTCAAGAGACCCAGTACTTC. Residues: CATSETGIQETQYF.

The rearrangement joins TRBV6-2 or TRBV6-3 to TRBJ2-2, with a possible D match to TRBD2 (5 bases). With 5 bases removed from V and 6 bases from J, the gap between germline ends came to 16 bases. The germline gives CDR1 MNHEY, CDR2 SVGEGT. The CDR3 sequence is 15 residues long. CDR3 residues: CASSQAERTSGELFF. CDR3 DNA: TGTGCCAGCAGTCAGGCGGAGCGGACTTCCGGGGAGCTGTTTTTT.

The CDR3, as DNA: TGTGCCAGCAGCGCTAGCGGCTCCTACGAGCAGTACTTC. Translated, it gives CASSASGSYEQYF. The chain recombines TRBV7-3 with TRBJ2-7; 7 bases match TRBD2. The length of the CDR3 is 13 residues. The V gene end was trimmed by 5 bases and the J gene end by 0 bases; junction bases not matched to a gene: 1. Germline-derived CDR1 and CDR2 are SGHTA and FQGTGA.

The rearrangement joins TRBV11-3 to TRBJ2-6, with 7 bases identical to TRBD2. The CDR3 loop spans 17 amino acids. With 2 bases clipped from V and 4 bases from J, the junction kept 8 bases outside the gene matches. Germline V gene lookup returns CDR1 SGHNT and CDR2 YENEEA. CDR3 in amino acids: CASSLSRGVDGANVLTF. In DNA, the CDR3 is TGTGCCAGCAGCTTAAGTCGGGGGGTTGACGGGGCCAACGTCCTGACTTTC.

The rearrangement links TRBV18 to TRBJ1-2; D is ambiguous. V was trimmed by 5 bases and J by 5 bases, leaving 12 bases between them. The CDR3 runs 13 residues. Germline V gene lookup returns CDR1 KGHSH and CDR2 LQKENI. The CDR3 loop is CASSSQTNYGYTF. The CDR3 coding sequence is TGTGCCAGCTCAAGTCAGACAAATTATGGCTACACCTTC.

The V gene is TRBV5-4, the J gene TRBJ1-1; D is undetermined. CDR3 length equals 14 residues. Deletions cut 0 bases from V and 2 bases from J, with 8 bases between. The V gene's germline CDR1 is SGHNT and CDR2 YYREEE (reference sequence). Here the CDR3 reads CASSLVTGNTEAFF. CDR3 DNA sequence: TGTGCCAGCAGCTTGGTTACGGGAAACACTGAAGCTTTCTTT.

The chain couples TRBV5-4 to TRBJ2-3, with 8 bases lining up with TRBD2. The CDR3 sequence is 16 residues long. Germline-derived CDR1 and CDR2 are SGHNT and YYREEE (reference sequence). The ends lost 2 bases at V and 0 bases at J; junction bases unmatched: 5. The CDR3 DNA is TGTGCCAGCAGCTTCCGGAGCGGGGGCAGCACAGATACGCAGTATTTT. It specifies CASSFRSGGSTDTQYF.

The chain recombines TRBV6-5 with TRBJ1-4; 7 nucleotides agree with TRBD1. Germline V gene sequence: CDR1 MNHEY, CDR2 SVGAGI. J was trimmed by 4 bases and V by 6 bases; bases with no gene match: 5. The CDR3 consists of 14 residues. CDR3 in amino acids: CASSGTDLNEKLFF. CDR3 sequence (DNA): TGTGCCAGCAGCGGGACAGACCTTAATGAAAAACTGTTTTTT.

The sample holds one count of this clone. The chain employs TRBV7-9 and TRBJ1-4; TRBD1 matches 11 bases. Germline V gives CDR1 SEHNR, CDR2 FQNEAQ (reference sequence). The J segment lost 8 bases and the V segment lost 4 bases, leaving 3 bases of the junction unmatched. The CDR3 runs 14 residues. Here the CDR3 reads CASSSDRGLEKLFF. The CDR3 nucleotides are TGTGCCAGCAGCTCGGACAGGGGGCTGGAAAAACTGTTTTTT. The entire variable domain, with the rest obtained from reference TRBV7-9 and TRBJ1-4, is as follows: DTGVSQNPRHKITKRGQNVTFRCDPISEHNRLYWYRQTLGQGPEFLTYFQNEAQLEKSRLLSDRFSAERPKGSFSTLEIQRTEQGDSAMYLCASSSDRGLEKLFFGSGTQLSVL.

The rearrangement joins TRBV7-8 to TRBJ2-5; 7 positions agree with TRBD2. There are 15 residues in the CDR3. The ends lost 2 bases at V and 2 bases at J; junction bases unmatched: 5. The germline V gene encodes CDR1 SGHVS and CDR2 FQNEAQ. The CDR3 spells CASSLQLATQETQYF. CDR3 bases: TGTGCCAGCAGCTTACAACTAGCGACACAAGAGACCCAGTACTTC.

The chain is built from TRBV10-2 and TRBJ2-1, with 10 bases lining up with TRBD2. This CDR3 spans 14 amino acids. From germline, CDR1 is WSHSY and CDR2 SAAADI. Germline trimming cut 6 bases from V and 3 bases from J; bases unmatched to any gene: 2. Here the CDR3 DNA reads TGCGCCAGCAGGGAGCGGGGGGGCTACAATGAGCAGTTCTTC. Translated, it gives CASRERGGYNEQFF.

This chain links TRBV11-1 with TRBJ2-6; 10 bases map to TRBD1. CDR1 is SGHAT, CDR2 FQDESV, per germline (reference sequence). This CDR3 has 18 residues. J gave up 4 bases and V 0 bases, and 6 bases lay outside the gene matches. The CDR3: CASSLAGTGAAGANVLTF. The CDR3, as DNA: TGTGCCAGCAGCTTAGCTGGGACAGGGGCTGCAGGGGCCAACGTCCTGACTTTC.

The gene calls are TRBV19 and TRBJ2-6; 7 positions match TRBD2. The germline V gene has CDR1 LNHDA and CDR2 SQIVND (reference sequence). V dropped 6 bases and J dropped 0; count of bases not matched to a gene: 11. The length of the CDR3 is 18 residues. The CDR3 nucleotides are TGTGCCAGTAGGCCCCTTGGGGAGGGGCCCTCTGGGGCCAACGTCCTGACTTTC. Translated: CASRPLGEGPSGANVLTF.

The genes are TRBV11-2 and TRBJ2-2; tentative D call: TRBD2 (7 bases). There are 16 residues in the CDR3. CDR1 and CDR2 (germline): SGHAT, FQNNGV. V lost 0 bases to trimming and J lost 2 bases, with 10 bases between them. The CDR3 DNA is TGTGCCAGCAGCTTAGAAGGGGGGGCCAACACCGGGGAGCTGTTTTTT. The encoded protein is CASSLEGGANTGELFF.

J is TRBJ1-5 and V is TRBV6-5; D ambiguous. Trimming took 7 bases from V and 10 from J, leaving 8 bases between them. CDR1 and CDR2 (germline): MNHEY, SVGAGI. This CDR3 comprises 10 residues. The DNA for the CDR3 is TGTGCCAGCACCACTCGACCCCAGCATTTT. Its protein is CASTTRPQHF.

The V gene is TRBV6-6, the J gene TRBJ1-2; a possible D gene is TRBD1 (5 bases). Germline-derived CDR1 and CDR2 are MNHNY and SVGAGI (reference sequence). V dropped 5 bases and J dropped 4 bases, with 17 bases sitting between them. The CDR3 runs 15 residues. In DNA, the CDR3 is TGTGCCAGCAGTACGCGACTTCAGGGTGGCTATGGCTACACCTTC. It codes for CASSTRLQGGYGYTF.